This T cell receptor (beta chain) stems from a study of OX40 agonist ivuxolimab in advanced cancers. CDR1 is MNHEY and CDR2 is SVGAGI in the germline V gene. Trimming removed 5 bases at V and 5 bases at J, with 15 bases between. The CDR3 is 14 residues long. TCRdb's copy holds only in-frame clones and misses some; the assay was immunoSEQ multiplex PCR. Here the sample spans 77,000 or so clones, around 85% being singletons. This clonotype originated in an adult with an advanced solid tumor such as melanoma, head and neck, liver or kidney cancer. The chain is built from TRBV6-5 and TRBJ1-1; the D gene is possibly TRBD1 (6 bases). The sample in question was CD4+ or CD8+ T cells sorted from blood, obtained in a trial of the OX40 agonist ivuxolimab. This CDR3 reads CASSAQGSVTEAFF. The DNA for the CDR3 is TGTGCCAGCAGTGCACAGGGTTCAGTGACTGAAGCTTTCTTT.